This TCR beta chain was captured in a study of blood T cell repertoires in COVID-19. Overall study: There were acute and convalescent COVID-19 samples, and they came from the United States, Italy and Spain. T cells, B-cell-depleted T cells, or PBMCs supplied cDNA or gDNA.

In the original processing: Amplification from reference gene primers served as the basis for estimated nucleated cell counts. Measured with immunoSEQ multiplex PCR; TCRdb has only the in-frame clones, and not every one. The V and J calls and clone size come from that table; D and trimming were worked out from the DNA. The sample includes about 100,000 clones, over 75% of them seen just once. The CDR3 consists of 13 residues. V was clipped by 5 bases and J by 1 base, with 7 bases between them. Germline V lookup: CDR1 SGHTA, CDR2 FQGTGA. The source of this sequence is a woman older than 75 with acute or convalescent COVID-19. The sample was peripheral blood. The chain couples TRBV7-3 to TRBJ2-3, with TRBD1 as a possible D gene (5 bases). The CDR3 loop is CASSRRGTDTQYF. CDR3 sequence (DNA): TGTGCCAGCAGCCGCAGGGGCACAGATACGCAGTATTTT.